The rows below give T cell receptor beta chains drawn from one sample of a study of T cells in Graves' hyperthyroidism and ophthalmopathy. TCRdb reprocessed the multiplex PCR reads via MiXCR and lists one record per CDR3 protein. The table records about 130,000 distinct CDR3 sequences, more than 20% of them present only once. The sample consisted of blood. These receptor sequences come from a woman aged 45-65 years with Graves' hyperthyroidism that later progressed to Graves' ophthalmopathy. The CDR3 runs from the conserved cysteine through the conserved F or W. D genes are given only for firm matches. The size field is filled for only some rows; it gives once, few, many or a size class.

>many|TRBD2|TRBV20-1|TRBJ2-5
TGCAGTGCTAGAGAACTAGCGGGAGTGGGGCTTAACCAAGAGACCCAGTACTTC
CSARELAGVGLNQETQYF
>few|.|TRBV9|TRBJ1-2
TGTGCCAGCAGCGTGGACAGCTTCTATGGCTACACCTTC
CASSVDSFYGYTF
>many|TRBD1|TRBV11-2|TRBJ2-1
TGTGCCAGCAGCTCAGGAGGACACAGGGGACCTAACAATGAGCAGTTCTTC
CASSSGGHRGPNNEQFF
>.|TRBD2|TRBV28|TRBJ2-4
TGTGCCAGCAGTTACTCGGGCGGGAGGGCCAAAAACATTCAGTACTTC
CASSYSGGRAKNIQYF
>many|.|TRBV6-1|TRBJ2-1
TGTGCCAGCTCCCTGGGGCACGTGCGAGGCAATGAGCAGTTCTTC
CASSLGHVRGNEQFF
>many|TRBD2|TRBV20-1|TRBJ2-5
TGCAGTGCTACCGACCTAGCGGGAGGATGGGAGACCCAGTACTTC
CSATDLAGGWETQYF
>.|TRBD2|TRBV6-2/TRBV6-3|TRBJ2-1
TGTGCCAGCATGGCGGGAGGGGGGTACAAGCCTGAGCAGTTCTTC
CASMAGGGYKPEQFF
>.|.|TRBV18|TRBJ2-7
TGTGCCAGCTCACCAGGCCCACAGGGTTTTTCCTACGAGCAGTACTTC
CASSPGPQGFSYEQYF
>many|.|TRBV7-9|TRBJ2-1
TGTGCCAGCAGCTTAGGCGCGGTGAGCCGAGGTGAGCAGTTCTTC
CASSLGAVSRGEQFF
>few|TRBD1|TRBV29-1|TRBJ2-4
TGCAGCGTGGCCACAGGGGGGAGGATAAACATTCAGTACTTC
CSVATGGRINIQYF
>few|TRBD2|TRBV24-1|TRBJ2-1
TGTGCCACCAGTGGACACGCGGGAGAATTCAATGAGCAGTTCTTC
CATSGHAGEFNEQFF
>many|TRBD1|TRBV5-5|TRBJ1-4
TGTGCCAGCAGCTTAGGGACAGGCTACCAAAAACTGTTTTTT
CASSLGTGYQKLFF
>.|TRBD1|TRBV28|TRBJ1-2
TGTGCCAGCAGTTGGACAGGGAACTCTGGCTACACCTTC
CASSWTGNSGYTF
>many|.|TRBV30|TRBJ1-5
TGTGCCTGGAGTCCAGGGATGCGAAATCAGCCCCAGCATTTT
CAWSPGMRNQPQHF
>many|.|TRBV28|TRBJ2-2
TGTGCCAGCAGTTTCGGTCCCTTTGGCGGGGAGCTGTTTTTT
CASSFGPFGGELFF
>many|TRBD1|TRBV27|TRBJ2-1
TGTGCCAGCAGTTTATCCCGTGGGACAGGGGGCGGGAGCAATGAGCAGTTCTTC
CASSLSRGTGGGSNEQFF
>many|.|TRBV12-3/TRBV12-4|TRBJ2-2
TGTGCCAGCAGTTTACGGGGCCTCACCGGGGAGCTGTTTTTT
CASSLRGLTGELFF
>many|.|TRBV2|TRBJ2-1
TGTGCCAGCAGAGCGAGGGGCGCCTACAATGAGCAGTTCTTC
CASRARGAYNEQFF
>many|.|TRBV12-3/TRBV12-4|TRBJ2-3
TGTGCCAGCAGTTTCGACGGTGGAACAGATACGCAGTATTTT
CASSFDGGTDTQYF
>few|TRBD2|TRBV5-1|TRBJ2-2
TGCGCCAGCAGCTTACTAGCGGGATCCACCGGGGAGCTGTTTTTT
CASSLLAGSTGELFF
>.|.|TRBV3-1|TRBJ2-3
TGTGCCAGCAGCTGGGGGCGAATGACAGATACGCAGTATTTT
CASSWGRMTDTQYF
>many|.|TRBV5-6|TRBJ1-1
TGTGCCAGCACCATGGGCCCCATGAACACTGAAGCTTTCTTT
CASTMGPMNTEAFF
>.|.|TRBV7-6|TRBJ2-7
TGTGCCAGCAGCCTCACCACCAGCTACGAGCAGTACTTC
CASSLTTSYEQYF
>.|.|TRBV12-3/TRBV12-4|TRBJ1-6
TGTGCCAGCAGTTTCTATAATTCACCCCTCCACTTT
CASSFYNSPLHF
>.|.|TRBV19|TRBJ1-1
TGTGCCAGTAGTGCCGGACATGGTGACACTGAAGCTTTCTTT
CASSAGHGDTEAFF
>.|TRBD1|TRBV7-8|TRBJ2-2
TGTGCCAGCAGCCTGGGACAGGGGGCCGGGGAGCTGTTTTTT
CASSLGQGAGELFF
>many|TRBD1|TRBV28|TRBJ2-7
TGTGCCAGCAGGCAGGGGGCGATACCATACGAGCAGTACTTC
CASRQGAIPYEQYF
>many|TRBD2|TRBV11-1|TRBJ2-7
TGTGCCAGCAGCCCCGGGCTAGCGGGAGTTTACGAGCAGTACTTC
CASSPGLAGVYEQYF
>.|.|TRBV9|TRBJ2-4
TGTGCCAGCAGCGTAGATCACCTGGGGAATATTCAGTACTTC
CASSVDHLGNIQYF
>many|.|TRBV4-1|TRBJ1-2
TGCGCCAGCAGCCAACCCGGGGTCGGGGACTATGGCTACACCTTC
CASSQPGVGDYGYTF
>many|TRBD2|TRBV2|TRBJ2-5
TGTGCCAGCAAACAATTCCCGGGAGGGGAAGAGACCCAGTACTTC
CASKQFPGGEETQYF
>.|.|TRBV28|TRBJ1-5
TGTGCCAGCAGCTTAGGAACAGGTGTTATCAATCAGCCCCAGCATTTT
CASSLGTGVINQPQHF
>.|.|TRBV16|TRBJ2-5
TGTGCCAGCAGCCAATCGATGGGGCGAGAGACCCAGTACTTC
CASSQSMGRETQYF
>once|.|TRBV14|TRBJ2-4
TGTGCCAGCAGCCAAGCCATGGGAAATCAGTACTTC
CASSQAMGNQYF
>.|TRBD1|TRBV6-1|TRBJ1-2
TGTGCCAGCAAGAGGACAGGGGACCAATCGACAGGCTATGGCTACACCTTC
CASKRTGDQSTGYGYTF
>many|.|TRBV5-1|TRBJ2-3
TGCGCCAGCAGCAAGGGCACGCAGATCACAGATACGCAGTATTTT
CASSKGTQITDTQYF
>.|.|TRBV7-9|TRBJ1-1
TGTGCCAGCAGCTCCGGTACAGCGGGGGCTTTCTTT
CASSSGTAGAFF
>.|.|TRBV5-5|TRBJ2-7
TGTGCCAGCAGCTTGGGAGAGTCCTACGAGCAGTACTTC
CASSLGESYEQYF
>many|.|TRBV6-1|TRBJ2-7
TGTGCCAGCAGTTTCCGACCCGCCGGGACTTCCCCTGGCGAGCAGTACTTC
CASSFRPAGTSPGEQYF
>few|.|TRBV2|TRBJ2-6
TGTGCCAGCAGTGATGAACAGACTGGGGCCAACGTCCTGACTTTC
CASSDEQTGANVLTF
>many|TRBD1|TRBV19|TRBJ2-1
TGTGCCAGTAGTTTATACGCCCCTTCGGGACAGGGCTTTGGCAATGAGCAGTTCTTC
CASSLYAPSGQGFGNEQFF